The rows below give T cell receptor beta chains drawn from one sample of a study of blood T cells in healthy people across ages. TCRdb used MiXCR to reprocess the 5' RACE reads, holding one entry per CDR3 protein. The sample comprises roughly 800,000 distinct CDR3 sequences, over 45% of which are singletons, and about 20% rests with the top ten. Input material: blood. Source of these receptors: a man under 40 in good health. CDR3s include the opening cysteine and the closing phenylalanine or tryptophan. A D gene is named only where the DNA matches it firmly. Clone size is not always given. Where it is, it says once, few, many or a class for expanded clones.

v_call	d_call	j_call	cdr3_length	clone_size	cdr3_nt	cdr3_aa
TRBV20-1	NA	TRBJ2-7	14	NA	TGCAGTGCTCTCCCGACTGACGGAGGCTACGAGCAGTACTTC	CSALPTDGGYEQYF
TRBV7-2	TRBD1	TRBJ2-7	14	NA	TGTGCCAGCAGCCCGGGACAGGGCCAGGGCGAGCAGTACTTC	CASSPGQGQGEQYF
TRBV3-1	TRBD1	TRBJ1-2	14	NA	TGTGCCAGCAGGGACAGGGGAGTAGACTATGGCTACACCTTC	CASRDRGVDYGYTF
TRBV27	TRBD2	TRBJ2-1	17	NA	TGTGCCAGCTCCTCTTTTGTAAGGACTAGCGGGAGCCATGAGCAGTTCTTC	CASSSFVRTSGSHEQFF
TRBV7-2	TRBD1	TRBJ2-3	14	NA	TGTGCCAGCAGCCAGACAGGGGGCGCAGATACGCAGTATTTT	CASSQTGGADTQYF
TRBV20-1	TRBD2	TRBJ2-1	12	NA	TGCAGTGCTCTTGGACTAGTCGGTGAGCAGTTCTTC	CSALGLVGEQFF
TRBV13	NA	TRBJ2-7	13	NA	TGTGCCAGCACCTACGGATTCTACAATGAGCAGTACTTC	CASTYGFYNEQYF
TRBV7-2	NA	TRBJ2-1	14	NA	TGTGCCAGCAGCTTGGAGGGACCGGGGAAACTCAAGTTCTTC	CASSLEGPGKLKFF
TRBV6-6	NA	TRBJ1-5	13	NA	TGTGCCAGCAGTCTACCGGGCGCGGATACGCAGCATTTT	CASSLPGADTQHF
TRBV25-1	TRBD1	TRBJ1-5	13	NA	TGTGCCAGCGCAGACAGGGTCAATCAGCCCCAGCATTTT	CASADRVNQPQHF
TRBV20-1	NA	TRBJ1-2	13	NA	TGCAGTGCTAGAGCCAACTTAAACTATGGCTACACCTTC	CSARANLNYGYTF
TRBV20-1	TRBD2	TRBJ2-7	15	NA	TGCAGTGCCCTTGCGGGGCTAGCGGGGGCCTACGAGCAGTACTTC	CSALAGLAGAYEQYF
TRBV12-3/TRBV12-4	NA	TRBJ2-3	12	many	TGTGCCAGCACCCTGGACTCCCCTCAGCAGTATTTT	CASTLDSPQQYF
TRBV20-1	NA	TRBJ2-5	13	once	TGCAGTGCCACCCGGGGAGGTGGGGAGACCCAGTACTTC	CSATRGGGETQYF
TRBV6-5	TRBD1	TRBJ2-1	16	NA	TGTGCCAGCAGTTACTCGAGAAGGACAGGGGCGAGTGAGCAGTTCTTC	CASSYSRRTGASEQFF
TRBV2	NA	TRBJ1-5	15	NA	TGTGCCAGCGGAGCCTCGACGGAGAACAATCAGCCCCAGCATTTT	CASGASTENNQPQHF
TRBV4-2	NA	TRBJ1-2	13	NA	TGTGCCAGCAGCCAAGATCAGATGGATGGCTACACCTTC	CASSQDQMDGYTF
TRBV20-1	NA	TRBJ2-7	12	NA	TGCAGTGCTCCCGGACAGTTCTACGAGCAGTACTTC	CSAPGQFYEQYF
TRBV10-2	TRBD2	TRBJ2-1	18	NA	TGCGCCAGCAGTGGGGGGCTAGCGGGGGGGACGAGGGTAAATGAGCAGTTCTTC	CASSGGLAGGTRVNEQFF
TRBV29-1	TRBD2	TRBJ2-1	15	NA	TGCAGCGTTGAGTGGGATAGCGGGATCGTCAATGAGCAGTTCTTC	CSVEWDSGIVNEQFF
TRBV13	NA	TRBJ2-7	14	NA	TGTGCCAGCAGCGCCGGGGCGGAGGGCAATGAGCAGTACTTC	CASSAGAEGNEQYF
TRBV6-6	NA	TRBJ1-2	11	NA	TGTGCCAGCCAGTTAGCATATGGCTACACCTTC	CASQLAYGYTF
TRBV13	TRBD2	TRBJ2-1	14	NA	TGTGCCAGCAGCTTGGGACTAGGTTTCCATGAGCAGTTCTTC	CASSLGLGFHEQFF
TRBV11-2	NA	TRBJ2-4	16	once	TGTGCCAGCAGCCTATCCAGGAACTTAGCCAAAAACATTCGGTACTTC	CASSLSRNLAKNIRYF
TRBV7-8	TRBD2	TRBJ2-1	17	NA	TGTGCCAGCAGCTTAAGGCCTAGCGGGAGGGATTACAATGAGCAGTTCTTC	CASSLRPSGRDYNEQFF
TRBV20-1	NA	TRBJ1-6	15	once	TGCAGTGCCCCTAAGGGGGGACTTGGGGATTCACCCCTCCACTTT	CSAPKGGLGDSPLHF
TRBV15	TRBD2	TRBJ2-1	17	NA	TGTGCCACCAGCAGAGGAGGGACTAGCGGGGTTTACAATGAGCAGTTCTTC	CATSRGGTSGVYNEQFF
TRBV28	NA	TRBJ2-5	15	NA	TGTGCCAGCTCCAAGGCGCAAGGGGGACGTGTCCAGCAGTACTTC	CASSKAQGGRVQQYF
TRBV5-1	TRBD2	TRBJ2-3	15	NA	TGCGCCAGCAGCCTGGGTAGCGGGGCCGGAGATACGCAGTATTTT	CASSLGSGAGDTQYF
TRBV12-5	NA	TRBJ1-4	15	few	TGTGCTAGTGGTTTGGGAACCCCCGCTGTACAGAAACTGTTTTTT	CASGLGTPAVQKLFF
TRBV12-3/TRBV12-4	TRBD1	TRBJ1-2	16	NA	TGTGCCAGCAGTTTAGCTTCAGGGGGCATGGGTTATGGCTACACCTTC	CASSLASGGMGYGYTF
TRBV4-1	NA	TRBJ1-1	15	NA	TGCGCCAGCAGCCCTCGTTGGACATCGAACACTGAAGCTTTCTTT	CASSPRWTSNTEAFF
TRBV9	NA	TRBJ1-5	14	NA	TGTGCCAGCAGCGGGGCCCCCTGGGGTCAGCCCCAGCATTTT	CASSGAPWGQPQHF
TRBV9	NA	TRBJ1-1	15	few	TGTGCCAGCAGCGTAGCTGCGGGTGGGAACACTGAAGCTTTCTTT	CASSVAAGGNTEAFF
TRBV2	NA	TRBJ2-2	13	NA	TGTGCCAGCAGGGGAGGATGGGCCGGGGAGCTGTTTTTT	CASRGGWAGELFF
TRBV20-1	TRBD2	TRBJ2-1	15	few	TGCAGTGCTTCTTCCGGGACTAGCGGGATAAATGAGCAGTTCTTC	CSASSGTSGINEQFF
TRBV28	TRBD2	TRBJ2-5	15	NA	TGTGCCAGCAGCCTCCCGGCGGGAGTACAAGAGACCCAGTACTTC	CASSLPAGVQETQYF
TRBV7-2	NA	TRBJ2-5	13	NA	TGTGCCAGCAGCCAAGCGGACCCGGGGGAGCAGTACTTC	CASSQADPGEQYF
TRBV15	NA	TRBJ2-7	15	NA	TGTGCCACCAGCAGAGAGTGGACAGTCTCCTACGAGCAGTACTTC	CATSREWTVSYEQYF
TRBV27	TRBD2	TRBJ2-1	17	NA	TGTGCCAGCAGTTTTTTACCCCTAGCGGACCAATACAATGAGCAGTTCTTC	CASSFLPLADQYNEQFF
TRBV29-1	TRBD1	TRBJ2-7	13	few	TGCAGCGTTAAGGACAGGAGCTCCTACGAGCAGTACTTC	CSVKDRSSYEQYF
TRBV7-9	NA	TRBJ2-4	12	once	TGTGCCAGCAGCCCTGATGAGGGACACCAGTACTTC	CASSPDEGHQYF
TRBV29-1	TRBD2	TRBJ2-3	14	many	TGCAGCGATATGAGCGGGAGCGGGTCAGATACGCAGTATTTT	CSDMSGSGSDTQYF
TRBV5-6	NA	TRBJ1-2	13	NA	TGTGCCAGCATCCGAGCCGCCTACTATGGCTACACCTTC	CASIRAAYYGYTF
TRBV29-1	NA	TRBJ2-5	13	NA	TGCAGCACCAGACAGGCCTCGGGGGAGACCCAGTACTTC	CSTRQASGETQYF
TRBV4-3	TRBD2	TRBJ2-1	18	NA	TGCGCCAGCAGCCAGTCCGGGACTAGCGGAGACTTTTGGAATGAGCAGTTCTTC	CASSQSGTSGDFWNEQFF
TRBV7-3	NA	TRBJ2-7	18	NA	TGTGCCAGCAGCTTAAGAGGCCCCCCTCTGCAGGCGTACAATGAGCAGTACTTC	CASSLRGPPLQAYNEQYF
TRBV20-1	NA	TRBJ2-5	13	NA	TGCAGTGCTCGCCTGACTGGCAAAGAGACCCAGTACTTC	CSARLTGKETQYF
TRBV2	TRBD2	TRBJ2-1	15	NA	TGTGCCAGCAGGACTAGCGGGGACCCCTACAATGAGCAGTTCTTC	CASRTSGDPYNEQFF